This T cell receptor (beta chain) was identified during a study of long-term antiretroviral therapy in people with HIV. Overall study findings and caveats: Across all time points, the repertoire was dominated by clones that expanded before ART. Diversity measured after ART increased yet remained under transplant donor controls. Blood draws took place between about 2003 and 2018 and possibly involved older ART regimens. Repertoires looked antigen-experienced, with only a slight naive shift after ART.

This CDR3 spans 12 amino acids. The V gene's germline CDR1 is SGHRS and CDR2 YFSETQ. Trimming removed 4 bases at V and 10 bases at J, with 13 bases between. immunoSEQ v3.0 was run at survey level. Only in-frame clones appear in the TCRdb table, and some are missing; sequencing was by immunoSEQ multiplex PCR. The sample records 15,000 to 20,000 clones, approximately 72% being singletons. For this clone: Antigen: not known.

This TCR was recovered from a woman aged 45-65 years with HIV. This chain connects TRBV5-1 to TRBJ2-3; no firm D call. The source material was unsorted PBMCs, sampled 0.3 years after starting antiretroviral therapy. Here the CDR3 reads CASSLSPGPQYF. The CDR3 DNA is TGCGCCAGCAGCCTCTCACCAGGCCCGCAGTATTTT.